Below are 10 T cell receptor beta chains sequenced from a single sample in a study of cytomegalovirus exposure and HLA in healthy donors. 13 Jbeta primers and 60 Vbeta primers were used for the PCR. Sequenced by immunoSEQ multiplex PCR; TCRdb stores in-frame clones only, minus some. The data show approximately 110,000 clones, over 60% seen once. The specimen was PBMCs. These receptors came from a woman aged 60 to 75 in good health and CMV-seropositive.

V gene TRBV5-4 combines with J gene TRBJ1-1, with D tentatively TRBD1 (5 bases). Germline loops: CDR1 SGHNT, CDR2 YYREEE (reference sequence). This CDR3 is built from 13 residues. Trimming took 4 bases from V and 4 from J, leaving 11 bases between them. CDR3 in DNA: TGTGCCAGCAGCCCGGGGGGTGGCACTGAAGCTTTCTTT. It codes for CASSPGGGTEAFF.

The V gene is TRBV7-6, the J gene TRBJ2-7; D may be TRBD2 (6 bases). Trimming cost V 5 bases and J 2 bases, with 16 bases left between them. From germline, CDR1 is SGHVS and CDR2 FNYEAQ. The CDR3 consists of 15 residues. In DNA, the CDR3 is TGTGCCAGCAGCGCCTCGGCGGGGCTCACCTACGAGCAGTACTTC. As protein: CASSASAGLTYEQYF.

The rearrangement uses TRBV12-5 and TRBJ1-2, with D unresolved. Trimming stripped 3 bases from V and 4 bases from J, with 24 bases between. Looked up from germline, CDR1 is LGHNT and CDR2 is FRNRAP. The CDR3 totals 18 residues. The CDR3 nucleotides are TGTGCTAGTGGTTTCCCCGGTGGTGGGTTCGCCAGACTCTATGGCTACACCTTC. Its protein is CASGFPGGGFARLYGYTF.

The chain has TRBV7-2 and TRBJ1-2, with D perhaps matching TRBD1 (5 bases). Germline V gene data show CDR1 as SGHTA and CDR2 as FQGNSA. The CDR3 has 15 amino acids. V was clipped by 3 bases and J by 8 bases, with 19 bases between them. The CDR3 reads CASSFPAGGFDGYTF. CDR3 coding DNA: TGTGCCAGCAGCTTCCCAGCGGGGGGGTTCGACGGCTACACCTTC.

The chain recombines TRBV27 with TRBJ1-6; D is unclear. The CDR3 is made up of 17 amino acids. CDR1 and CDR2 (germline): MNHEY, SMNVEV (reference sequence). V lost 5 bases and J lost 2, with 16 bases in between. This CDR3 is CASSPPGGSTYNSPLHF. The CDR3 bases are TGTGCCAGCAGTCCCCCCGGAGGGTCGACCTATAATTCACCCCTCCACTTT.

This clone has a single count. The chain has TRBV19 and TRBJ1-3; possible D gene TRBD1, 6 bases. Trimming removed 7 bases at V and 2 bases at J, with 15 bases between. The germline V gene encodes CDR1 LNHDA and CDR2 SQIVND (reference sequence). The CDR3 loop spans 15 amino acids. CDR3 in amino acids: CASTPWGGTGNTIYF. The CDR3 DNA reads TGTGCCAGTACCCCTTGGGGGGGCACTGGAAACACCATATATTTT.

This clone came up once. The chain carries TRBV7-7 and TRBJ2-2; 7 bases are a match to TRBD1. Germline lookup yields CDR1 SSHAT and CDR2 FNYEAQ (reference sequence). The J segment lost 4 bases and the V segment lost 2 bases, leaving 1 base of the junction unmatched. The CDR3 has 14 amino acids. CDR3 DNA: TGTGCCAGCAGCTTAACAGGGGTCACCGGGGAGCTGTTTTTT. Amino acid sequence: CASSLTGVTGELFF.

This chain links TRBV6-6 with TRBJ2-1; TRBD1 is a possible D gene (6 bases). The CDR3 consists of 12 residues. V was cut by 7 bases and J by 9 bases, with 13 bases left in between. CDR1 is MNHNY and CDR2 is SVGAGI in the germline V gene (reference sequence). CDR3 DNA: TGTGCCAGCATTTCCCAGGGGAGTGAGCAGTTCTTC. Translating gives CASISQGSEQFF.

In this sample, this clone turned up once. This rearrangement joins TRBV15 to TRBJ1-3; possible D gene TRBD1, 5 bases. Germline lookup yields CDR1 LNHNV and CDR2 YYDKDF (reference sequence). Deletions cut 4 bases from V and 4 bases from J, with 5 bases between. This CDR3 contains 12 residues. This CDR3 reads CATSNRGNTIYF. The CDR3 nucleotides read TGTGCCACCAGCAACAGGGGAAACACCATATATTTT.

The count of this clone is one. The chain is built from TRBV9 and TRBJ2-7; 10 positions agree with TRBD2. V dropped 4 bases and J dropped 3; count of bases not matched to a gene: 7. This CDR3 spans 15 amino acids. The germline V gene has CDR1 SGDLS and CDR2 YYNGEE. The CDR3 sequence is CASSFRLAGLYEQYF. Written as DNA, the CDR3 is TGTGCCAGCAGCTTTCGACTAGCGGGTCTCTACGAGCAGTACTTC.